The source of this T cell receptor (beta chain) is a study of cytomegalovirus exposure and HLA in healthy donors. Study-wide context: In terms of ancestry, the Caucasian-associated cluster contained about four fifths of the approximately 400 genotyped donors. General study results and limits: TCR beta sequences reportedly predicted most subjects' HLA-A and HLA-B alleles accurately.

The CDR3 length is 15 residues. The junction had 0 bases not matched to a gene; V was cut back by 4 bases and J by 4 bases. Germline CDR1 and CDR2: MRHNA and SNTAGT. The primer mix had 60 Vbeta and 13 Jbeta primers. Data came from immunoSEQ multiplex PCR; TCRdb stores just in-frame clones and leaves some out. The table has some 150,000 clones, 65% to 80% seen once. The table lists this clone with a few counts. The antigen is not known. This clonotype originated in a woman in her 30s in good health and CMV-seronegative. The sample taken for sequencing was PBMCs. The chain is built from TRBV6-4 and TRBJ2-2, with 13 nucleotides matching TRBD2. The CDR3 coding sequence is TGTGCCAGCAGTGGGACTAGCGGGAGCACCGGGGAGCTGTTTTTT. It is translated as CASSGTSGSTGELFF.